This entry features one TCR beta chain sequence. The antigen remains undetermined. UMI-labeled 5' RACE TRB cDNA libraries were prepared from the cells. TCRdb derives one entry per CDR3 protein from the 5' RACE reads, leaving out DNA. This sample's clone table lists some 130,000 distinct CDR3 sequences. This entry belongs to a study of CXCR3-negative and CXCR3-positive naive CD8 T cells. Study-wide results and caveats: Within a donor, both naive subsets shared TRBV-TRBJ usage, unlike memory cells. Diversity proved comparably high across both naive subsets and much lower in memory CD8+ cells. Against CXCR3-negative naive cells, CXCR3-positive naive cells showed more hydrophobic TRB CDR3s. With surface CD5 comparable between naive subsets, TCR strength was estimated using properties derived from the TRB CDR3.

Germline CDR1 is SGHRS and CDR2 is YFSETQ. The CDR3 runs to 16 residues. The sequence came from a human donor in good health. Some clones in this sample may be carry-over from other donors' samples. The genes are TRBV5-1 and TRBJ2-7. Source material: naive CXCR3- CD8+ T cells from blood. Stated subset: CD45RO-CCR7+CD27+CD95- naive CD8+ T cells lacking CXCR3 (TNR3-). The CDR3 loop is CASSLKVGSNSYEQYF.